One and the same sample provided the 14 T cell receptor beta chains below, sequenced in a study of T cell clonotyping in hematopoietic cell transplantation (dated by TCRdb to the early 2020s). Library preparation used the immunoSEQ multiplex PCR assay. TCRdb took over this immuneACCESS table, retaining in-frame rearrangements with V and J assigned. Such tables are incomplete; in checked studies, under half of the missing clones stem from an unresolved V gene, and the remainder is unexplained. The sample records about 69,000 clones, about 93% of which are singletons. Of the sample, about 1.5% is held by the ten largest clones. Sequencing was done on a sample of peripheral blood mononuclear cells. All receptors come from a man in his fifties in good health. Some clones in this sample may be carry-over from other donors' samples.

The chain is built from TRBV6-1 and TRBJ2-7; TRBD1 aligns across 9 bases. Germline V gives CDR1 MNHNS, CDR2 SASEGT. The CDR3 consists of 15 residues. The ends lost 5 bases at V and 6 bases at J; junction bases unmatched: 11. The CDR3 nucleotides read TGTGCCAGCAGTAATTACAGGGGGCTTGTTTTCGAGCAGTACTTC. Amino acids: CASSNYRGLVFEQYF.

The chain uses TRBV6-5 and TRBJ2-2, with D possibly being TRBD1 (6 bases). CDR3 length: 14 residues. V was trimmed by 8 bases and J by 1 base, leaving 11 bases between them. The germline V gene has CDR1 MNHEY and CDR2 SVGAGI. The CDR3 coding sequence is TGTGCCAGCCGAATAGGGGGGAACACCGGGGAGCTGTTTTTT. Translation gives CASRIGGNTGELFF.

This rearrangement joins TRBV19 to TRBJ1-6; TRBD1 might be the D (6 bases). V was trimmed by 3 bases and J by 9 bases, leaving 9 bases between them. This CDR3 spans 13 amino acids. Germline values: CDR1 LNHDA, CDR2 SQIVND (reference sequence). The CDR3 region has the DNA TGTGCCAGTAGTATTACAGGGTCTTCACCCCTCCACTTT. Its protein is CASSITGSSPLHF.

V and J are TRBV7-3 and TRBJ2-3; perhaps TRBD1 as D (6 bases). The germline gives CDR1 SGHTA, CDR2 FQGTGA. This CDR3 has 17 amino acids. V lost 5 bases and J lost 2, with 20 bases in between. The CDR3 sequence is CASSPHGEGVYTDTQYF. DNA for the CDR3: TGTGCCAGCAGCCCCCATGGTGAGGGGGTATACACAGATACGCAGTATTTT.

J is TRBJ1-4 and V is TRBV7-6; D is unresolved. V lost 1 base, J lost 4 bases, and 10 bases lay in between. Germline CDR1 reads SGHVS; CDR2 reads FNYEAQ. The CDR3 totals 15 residues. CDR3 region: CASSLGLGLNEKLFF. For the CDR3, the DNA is TGTGCCAGCAGCTTAGGTCTCGGCCTTAATGAAAAACTGTTTTTT.

The V call is TRBV5-4, the J call TRBJ2-5; 11 bases agree with TRBD2. This CDR3 comprises 15 residues. In germline, CDR1 is SGHNT, CDR2 YYREEE (reference sequence). V was pared by 4 bases and J by 3 bases, with 5 bases of the junction left unmatched. CDR3 residues: CASSLRLAGKETQYF. The CDR3 DNA follows: TGTGCCAGCAGCCTAAGACTAGCGGGGAAAGAGACCCAGTACTTC.

CDR3 coding DNA: TGTGCCAACTCAGTCGGACGGAACAATGAGCAGTTCTTC. This translates into CANSVGRNNEQFF. The chain uses TRBV6-1 and TRBJ2-1; D is uncertain. The germline V and J ends were trimmed by 10 bases and 5 bases, with 15 bases remaining between them. This CDR3 is 13 amino acids long. CDR1 MNHNS and CDR2 SASEGT come from the germline V gene.

This sequence joins TRBV27 and TRBJ2-1; 8 bases are shared with TRBD2. Germline loops: CDR1 MNHEY, CDR2 SMNVEV (reference sequence). The V segment lost 5 bases and the J segment 6 bases; nucleotides outside the gene matches: 9. The CDR3 consists of 15 residues. CDR3 DNA: TGTGCCAGCAGTCCGCCAGCGGGAGTAGGCAATGAGCAGTTCTTC. Translated, it gives CASSPPAGVGNEQFF.

The chain is built from TRBV11-2 and TRBJ2-4; 7 nucleotides match TRBD2. The CDR3 sequence is 15 residues long. CDR1 and CDR2 (germline): SGHAT, FQNNGV. The V segment lost 3 bases and the J segment 5 bases; nucleotides outside the gene matches: 7. The CDR3 DNA follows: TGTGCCAGCAGCTTGAAGGCGGGGGAGGAAAACATTCAGTACTTC. It encodes CASSLKAGEENIQYF.

The genes are TRBV7-8 and TRBJ2-7; D is uncertain. Germline assignment: CDR1 SGHVS and CDR2 FQNEAQ. The length of the CDR3 is 15 residues. With 0 bases removed from V and 2 bases from J, the gap between germline ends came to 11 bases. DNA of the CDR3: TGTGCCAGCAGCTTAGCTCTTCGACACACCTACGAGCAGTACTTC. This gives the protein CASSLALRHTYEQYF.

This clone appeared a few times. V and J are TRBV11-2 and TRBJ1-6, with D uncertain. Germline-derived CDR1 and CDR2 are SGHAT and FQNNGV. The V and J ends lost 4 bases and 5 bases respectively, with 9 bases between them. The CDR3 is 14 amino acids. CDR3: CASSWTVDNSPLHF. The CDR3 DNA sequence: TGTGCCAGCAGCTGGACGGTAGATAATTCACCCCTCCACTTT.

V and J are TRBV5-1 and TRBJ1-1, with a tentative D call TRBD1 (5 bases). V dropped 0 bases and J dropped 0 bases, with 9 bases sitting between them. Germline CDR1 SGHRS, CDR2 YFSETQ. This CDR3 comprises 15 residues. The CDR3 DNA sequence: TGCGCCAGCAGCTTGGAGGCCAGGGTGAACACTGAAGCTTTCTTT. Amino acid sequence: CASSLEARVNTEAFF.

The chain carries TRBV5-8 and TRBJ2-1, with 10 nucleotides matching TRBD1. V was pared by 9 bases and J by 9 bases, with 12 bases of the junction left unmatched. In germline, CDR1 is SGHTS, CDR2 YDEGEE. The CDR3 contains 14 residues. This CDR3 reads CAIRRDRGPGEQFF. Written as DNA, the CDR3 is TGTGCCATCAGGCGGGACAGGGGACCAGGTGAGCAGTTCTTC.

The table lists this clone with a count of one. The chain carries TRBV6-5 and TRBJ2-7; D is unresolved. Trimming removed 0 bases at V and 6 bases at J, with 15 bases between. There are 15 residues in the CDR3. CDR1 MNHEY and CDR2 SVGAGI come from the germline V gene. The CDR3 sequence is CASSYSAAGGGEQYF. The CDR3 bases are TGTGCCAGCAGTTACTCGGCGGCAGGCGGTGGCGAGCAGTACTTC.